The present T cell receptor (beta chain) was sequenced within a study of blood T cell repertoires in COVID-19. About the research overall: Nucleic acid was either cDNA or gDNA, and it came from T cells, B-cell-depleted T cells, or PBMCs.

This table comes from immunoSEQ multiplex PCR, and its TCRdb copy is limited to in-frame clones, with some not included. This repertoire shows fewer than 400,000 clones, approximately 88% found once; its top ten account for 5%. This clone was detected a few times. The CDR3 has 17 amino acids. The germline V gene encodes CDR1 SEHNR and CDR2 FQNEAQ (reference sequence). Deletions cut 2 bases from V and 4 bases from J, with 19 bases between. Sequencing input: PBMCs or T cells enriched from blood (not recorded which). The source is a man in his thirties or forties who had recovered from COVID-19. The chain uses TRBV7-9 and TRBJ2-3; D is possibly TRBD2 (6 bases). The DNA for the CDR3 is TGTGCCAGCAGCTTATGGGTTTCGCGGGGAAAGGCAGATACGCAGTATTTT. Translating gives CASSLWVSRGKADTQYF.